This T cell receptor (beta chain) originates from a study of shared clonotypes between healthy human individuals. Broader study findings: Relative to memory subsets, naive subsets generally showed larger estimated richness.

CD45RO-negative, CCR7-positively selected cells formed the naive CD8 fraction, excluding terminally differentiated effector memory CD45RA+ cells. All donors were healthy HIV-negative adults lacking recent acute infections or vaccinations. As concerns this clone: What it binds is not known.

TCRdb's table, derived via immunoSEQ multiplex PCR, lists solely in-frame clones and lacks some. The sample consists of more than 2 million clones, 90% to 95% of them appearing once. The CDR3 covers 15 residues. Germline V CDR1 and CDR2: MDHEN, SYDVKM. V trimming: 5 bases; J trimming: 3 bases; junction bases outside the gene matches: 6. This sequence originates from a man younger than 35 in good health. Some clones in this sample may be carry-over from other donors' samples. This chain uses TRBV28 with TRBJ2-1, with 8 bases lining up with TRBD1. The sequenced sample consisted of naive CD8+ T cells from PBMCs. Written as DNA, the CDR3 is TGTGCCAGCAGTCCTGTCGACAGGGGCTACAATGAGCAGTTCTTC. Translating gives CASSPVDRGYNEQFF.